The present TCR beta chain was sequenced within a study of blood T cell repertoires in COVID-19. Overall study: Samples taken during acute and convalescent COVID-19 were collected in the United States, Italy and Spain. Nucleic acid was either cDNA or gDNA, and it came from T cells, B-cell-depleted T cells, or PBMCs.

Per the study methods: Amplified reference gene primers provided the basis for estimating nucleated cell counts. Generated by immunoSEQ multiplex PCR, the TCRdb table keeps only in-frame clones and is missing some. V and J calls plus clone size are reproduced from that table; the DNA served to infer D and trimming. The data show 85,000 to 100,000 clones, about nine tenths seen once. This CDR3 region has 17 residues. Germline V gives CDR1 SGHTA, CDR2 FQGNSA. The J segment lost 5 bases and the V segment lost 3 bases, leaving 13 bases of the junction unmatched. The rearrangement uses TRBV7-2 and TRBJ2-5, with 9 bases identical to TRBD1. The specimen sequenced was peripheral blood. This receptor was obtained from a man in his 60s with acute or convalescent COVID-19. The CDR3 loop reads CASSFPGQGRFGETQYF. CDR3 in DNA: TGTGCCAGCAGCTTCCCCGGACAGGGGCGATTTGGGGAGACCCAGTACTTC.